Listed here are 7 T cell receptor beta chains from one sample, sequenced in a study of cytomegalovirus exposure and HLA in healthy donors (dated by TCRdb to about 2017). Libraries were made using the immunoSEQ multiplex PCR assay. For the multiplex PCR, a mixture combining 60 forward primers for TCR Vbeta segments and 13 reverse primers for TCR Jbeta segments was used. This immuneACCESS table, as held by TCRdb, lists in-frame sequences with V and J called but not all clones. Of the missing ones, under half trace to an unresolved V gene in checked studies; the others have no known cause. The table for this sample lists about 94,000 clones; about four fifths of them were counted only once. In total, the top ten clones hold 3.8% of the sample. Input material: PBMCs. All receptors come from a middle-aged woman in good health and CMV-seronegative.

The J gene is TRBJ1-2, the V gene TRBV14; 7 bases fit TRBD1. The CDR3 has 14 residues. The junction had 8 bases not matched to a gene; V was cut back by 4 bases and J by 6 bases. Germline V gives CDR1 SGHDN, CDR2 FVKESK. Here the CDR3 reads CASSRLTGNDGYTF. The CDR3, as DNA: TGTGCCAGCAGCCGCCTGACAGGGAACGATGGCTACACCTTC.

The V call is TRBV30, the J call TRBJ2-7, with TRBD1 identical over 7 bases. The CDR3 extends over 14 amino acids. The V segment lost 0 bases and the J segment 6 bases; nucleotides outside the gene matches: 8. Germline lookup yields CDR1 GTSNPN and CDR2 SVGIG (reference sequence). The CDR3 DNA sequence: TGTGCCTGGAGTGTACGGCAGGACAGGCGCGAGCAGTACTTC. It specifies CAWSVRQDRREQYF.

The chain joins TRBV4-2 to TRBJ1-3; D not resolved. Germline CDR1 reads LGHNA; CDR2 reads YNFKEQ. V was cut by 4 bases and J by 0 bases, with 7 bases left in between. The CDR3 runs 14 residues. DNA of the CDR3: TGTGCCAGCAGCCTACACAACTCTGGAAACACCATATATTTT. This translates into CASSLHNSGNTIYF.

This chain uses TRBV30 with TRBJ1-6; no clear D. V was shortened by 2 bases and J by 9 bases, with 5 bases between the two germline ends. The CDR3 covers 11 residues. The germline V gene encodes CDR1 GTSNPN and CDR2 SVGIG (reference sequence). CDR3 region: CAWSLPSPLHF. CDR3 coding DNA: TGTGCCTGGAGTCTTCCTTCACCCCTCCACTTT.

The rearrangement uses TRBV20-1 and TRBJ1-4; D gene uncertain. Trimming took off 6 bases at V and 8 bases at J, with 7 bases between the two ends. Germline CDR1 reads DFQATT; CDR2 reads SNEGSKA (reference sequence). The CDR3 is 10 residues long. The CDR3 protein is CSAPREKLFF. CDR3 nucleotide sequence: TGCAGTGCCCCGAGGGAAAAACTGTTTTTT.

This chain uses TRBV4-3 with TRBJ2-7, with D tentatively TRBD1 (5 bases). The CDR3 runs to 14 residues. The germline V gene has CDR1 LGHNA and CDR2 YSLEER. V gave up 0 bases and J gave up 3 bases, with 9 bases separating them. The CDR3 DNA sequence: TGCGCCAGCAGCCAAGATTCAAGGGGCTACGAGCAGTACTTC. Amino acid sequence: CASSQDSRGYEQYF.

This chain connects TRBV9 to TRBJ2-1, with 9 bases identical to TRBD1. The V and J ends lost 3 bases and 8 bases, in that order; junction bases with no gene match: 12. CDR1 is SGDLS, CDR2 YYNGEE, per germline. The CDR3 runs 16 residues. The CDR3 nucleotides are TGTGCCAGCAGCGCCCCCGGGACAGGGATTAGGGATGAGCAGTTCTTC. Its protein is CASSAPGTGIRDEQFF. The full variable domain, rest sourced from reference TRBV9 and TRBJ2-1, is DSGVTQTPKHLITATGQRVTLRCSPRSGDLSVYWYQQSLDQGLQFLIQYYNGEERAKGNILERFSAQQFPDLHSELNLSSLELGDSALYFCASSAPGTGIRDEQFFGPGTRLTVL.